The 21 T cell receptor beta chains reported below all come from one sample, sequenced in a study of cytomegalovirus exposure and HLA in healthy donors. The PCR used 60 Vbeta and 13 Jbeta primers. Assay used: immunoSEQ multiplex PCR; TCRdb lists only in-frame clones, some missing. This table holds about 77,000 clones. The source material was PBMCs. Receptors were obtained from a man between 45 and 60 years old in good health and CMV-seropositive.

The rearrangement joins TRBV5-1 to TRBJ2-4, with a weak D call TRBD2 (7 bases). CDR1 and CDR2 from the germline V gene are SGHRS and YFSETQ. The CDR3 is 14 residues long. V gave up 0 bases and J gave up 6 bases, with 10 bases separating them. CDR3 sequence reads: CASSLEGGVNIQYF. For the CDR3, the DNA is TGCGCCAGCAGCTTGGAAGGGGGGGTAAACATTCAGTACTTC.

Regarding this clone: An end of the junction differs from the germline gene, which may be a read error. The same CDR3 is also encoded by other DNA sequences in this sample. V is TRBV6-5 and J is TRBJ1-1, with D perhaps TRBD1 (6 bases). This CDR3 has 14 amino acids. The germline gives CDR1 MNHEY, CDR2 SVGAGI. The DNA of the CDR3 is TGTGCCAGCAGTTCGGACGGACAGAACACTGAAGCCTTCTTT. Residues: CASSSDGQNTEAFF.

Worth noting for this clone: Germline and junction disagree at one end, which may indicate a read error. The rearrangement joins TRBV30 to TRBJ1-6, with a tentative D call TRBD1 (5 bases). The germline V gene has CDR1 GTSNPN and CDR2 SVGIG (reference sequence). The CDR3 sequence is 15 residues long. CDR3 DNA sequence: TGTGCCGGGAGTGTAAAGGGGCAGGGTACATCACCCCTCCACTTT. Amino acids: CAGSVKGQGTSPLHF.

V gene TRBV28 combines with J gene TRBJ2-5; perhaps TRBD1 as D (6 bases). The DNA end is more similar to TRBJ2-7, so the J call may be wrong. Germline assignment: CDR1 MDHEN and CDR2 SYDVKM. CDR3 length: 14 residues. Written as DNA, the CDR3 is TGTGCCAGCAGTACGAGGGGGAGCTCCTACGAGCAGTACTTC. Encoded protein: CASSTRGSSYEQYF.

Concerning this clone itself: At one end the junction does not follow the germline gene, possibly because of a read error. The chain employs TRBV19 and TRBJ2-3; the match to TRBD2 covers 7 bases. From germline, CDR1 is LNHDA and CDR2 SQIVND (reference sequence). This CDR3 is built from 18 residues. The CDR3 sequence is CASSKLEGLAVSTDTQYW. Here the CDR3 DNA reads TGTGCCAGTAGTAAGTTGGAGGGTCTAGCGGTTAGCACAGATACGCAGTATTGG.

The CDR3 bases are TGTGCCAGCAGCTTGCGGGGGGGCGCTGAAGCTTTCTTT. Its translation: CASSLRGGAEAFF. The chain is built from TRBV5-4 and TRBJ1-1; D perhaps matches TRBD1 (6 bases). Germline V gene sequence: CDR1 SGHNT, CDR2 YYREEE (reference sequence). The CDR3 loop spans 13 amino acids. Trimming took 1 base from V and 6 from J, leaving 10 bases between them.

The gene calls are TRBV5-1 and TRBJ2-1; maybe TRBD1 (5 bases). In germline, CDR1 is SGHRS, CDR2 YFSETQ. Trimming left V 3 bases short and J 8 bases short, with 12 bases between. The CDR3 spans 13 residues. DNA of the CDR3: TGCGCCAGCAGCTACCCCGTCAGGGATGAGCAGTTCTTC. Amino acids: CASSYPVRDEQFF.

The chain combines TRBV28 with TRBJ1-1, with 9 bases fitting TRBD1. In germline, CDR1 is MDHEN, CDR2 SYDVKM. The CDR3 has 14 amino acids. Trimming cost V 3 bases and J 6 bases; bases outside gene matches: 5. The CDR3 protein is CASSFWDRVAEAFF. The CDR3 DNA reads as TGTGCCAGCAGTTTCTGGGACAGGGTGGCTGAAGCTTTCTTT.

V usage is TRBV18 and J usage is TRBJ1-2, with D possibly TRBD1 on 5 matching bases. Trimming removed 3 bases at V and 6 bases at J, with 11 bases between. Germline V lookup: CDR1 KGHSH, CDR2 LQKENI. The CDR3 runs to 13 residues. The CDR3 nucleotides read TGTGCCAGCTCACCCGGAGGGGAACATGGCTACACCTTC. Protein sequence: CASSPGGEHGYTF.

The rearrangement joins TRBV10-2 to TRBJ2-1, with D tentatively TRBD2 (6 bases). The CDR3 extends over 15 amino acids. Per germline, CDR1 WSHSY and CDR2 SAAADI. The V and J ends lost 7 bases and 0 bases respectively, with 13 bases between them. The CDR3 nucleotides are TGCGCCAGCAACGCGGGGAGAGTCTCCTACAATGAGCAGTTCTTC. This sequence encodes CASNAGRVSYNEQFF.

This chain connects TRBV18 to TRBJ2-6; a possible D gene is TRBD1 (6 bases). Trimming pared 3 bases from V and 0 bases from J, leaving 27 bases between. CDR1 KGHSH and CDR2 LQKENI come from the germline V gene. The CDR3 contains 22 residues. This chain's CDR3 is CASSPGFLFPGQPGSGANVLTF. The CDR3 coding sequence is TGTGCCAGCTCACCTGGTTTCTTGTTCCCCGGACAGCCGGGCTCTGGGGCCAACGTCCTGACTTTC. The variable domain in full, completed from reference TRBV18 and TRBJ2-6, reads NAGVMQNPRHLVRRRGQEARLRCSPMKGHSHVYWYRQLPEEGLKFMVYLQKENIIDESGMPKERFSAEFPKEGPSILRIQQVVRGDSAAYFCASSPGFLFPGQPGSGANVLTFGAGSRLTVL.

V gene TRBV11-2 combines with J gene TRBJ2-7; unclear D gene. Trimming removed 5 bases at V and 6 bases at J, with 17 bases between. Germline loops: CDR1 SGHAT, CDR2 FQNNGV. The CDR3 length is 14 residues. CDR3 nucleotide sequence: TGTGCCAGCAGCCTGGAGTCCTTCCCCCCCGAGCAGTACTTC. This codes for CASSLESFPPEQYF.

The CDR3 DNA follows: TGTGCCAGCAGGGAGACAGGGGGTGGTTCACCCCTCCACTTT. Protein product: CASRETGGGSPLHF. The chain combines TRBV25-1 with TRBJ1-6, with 9 bases that match TRBD1. The V and J ends lost 6 bases and 9 bases, in that order; junction bases with no gene match: 6. CDR3 length: 14 residues. Germline loops: CDR1 MGHDK, CDR2 SYGVNS.

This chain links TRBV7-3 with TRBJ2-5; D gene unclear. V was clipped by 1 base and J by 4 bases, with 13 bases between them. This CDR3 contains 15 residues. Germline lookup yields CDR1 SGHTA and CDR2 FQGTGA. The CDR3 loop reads CASSLSPDSGETQYF. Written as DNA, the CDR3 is TGTGCCAGCAGCTTAAGTCCGGATTCGGGAGAGACCCAGTACTTC.

The CDR3 loop reads CASSSRQGAGWEQYF. As DNA, the CDR3 is TGTGCCAGCAGTTCCAGACAGGGGGCGGGCTGGGAGCAGTACTTC. The chain has TRBV27 and TRBJ2-7; 10 positions agree with TRBD1. Germline loops: CDR1 MNHEY, CDR2 SMNVEV (reference sequence). The CDR3 is 15 residues long. Germline trimming cut 4 bases from V and 7 bases from J; bases unmatched to any gene: 10.

In DNA, the CDR3 is TGTGCCAGCAGTTACGGGAGACAGGGATACACTGAAGCTTTCTTT. As protein: CASSYGRQGYTEAFF. The V and J genes are TRBV6-5 and TRBJ1-1; 7 bases are shared with TRBD1. V shed 2 bases and J 3 bases; nucleotides not matched to a gene: 6. This CDR3 region has 15 residues. CDR1 is MNHEY, CDR2 SVGAGI, per germline.

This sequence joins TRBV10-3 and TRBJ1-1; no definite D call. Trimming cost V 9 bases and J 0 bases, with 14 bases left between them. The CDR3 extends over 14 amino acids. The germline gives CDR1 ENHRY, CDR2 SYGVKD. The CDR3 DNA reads TGTGCCATGGCTACTACGAGTCTGAACACTGAAGCTTTCTTT. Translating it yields CAMATTSLNTEAFF.

The CDR3 here is CASNRGESSYEQYF. The CDR3 region has the DNA TGTGCCAGCAATCGCGGGGAGAGCTCCTACGAGCAGTACTTC. The rearrangement joins TRBV2 to TRBJ2-7; perhaps TRBD2 as D (6 bases). V was cut by 7 bases and J by 0 bases, with 13 bases left in between. This CDR3 contains 14 residues. The V gene's germline CDR1 is SNHLY and CDR2 FYNNEI.

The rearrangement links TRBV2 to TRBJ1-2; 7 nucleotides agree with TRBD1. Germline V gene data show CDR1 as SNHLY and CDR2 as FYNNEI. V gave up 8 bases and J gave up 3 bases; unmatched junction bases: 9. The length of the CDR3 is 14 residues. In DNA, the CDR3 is TGTGCCAGCGTCCGTTCCGGGACAGACTATGGCTACACCTTC. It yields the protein CASVRSGTDYGYTF.

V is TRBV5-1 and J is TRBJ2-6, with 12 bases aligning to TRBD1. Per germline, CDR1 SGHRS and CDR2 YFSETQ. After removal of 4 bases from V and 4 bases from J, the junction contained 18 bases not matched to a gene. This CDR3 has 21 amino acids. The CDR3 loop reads CASSIPSGTGGGESGANVLTF. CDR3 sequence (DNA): TGCGCCAGCAGCATACCCTCCGGGACAGGGGGCGGTGAGTCCGGGGCCAACGTCCTGACTTTC.

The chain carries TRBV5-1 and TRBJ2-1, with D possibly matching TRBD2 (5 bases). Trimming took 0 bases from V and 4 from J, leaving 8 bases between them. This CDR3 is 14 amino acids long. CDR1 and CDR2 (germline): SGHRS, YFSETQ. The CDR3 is CASSLVPGYNEQFF. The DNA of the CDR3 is TGCGCCAGCAGCTTGGTTCCGGGGTACAATGAGCAGTTCTTC.